These 19 T cell receptor beta chains were all obtained from the same sample, sequenced in a study of identical twins. TCRdb called the 5' RACE reads again in MiXCR, with one record for every CDR3 protein. The sample holds 350,000 or so distinct CDR3 sequences, approximately 9.1% seen once. Sequenced: naive T cells sorted from blood. The receptors derive from a woman aged 45-65 years in good health.

The chain employs TRBV14 and TRBJ2-2; the match to TRBD2 covers 9 bases. The CDR3 consists of 15 residues. The V gene's germline CDR1 is SGHDN and CDR2 FVKESK. V dropped 4 bases and J dropped 8; count of bases not matched to a gene: 8. The CDR3, as DNA: TGTGCCAGCAGCCGGGGGACTAGCAACTATGGGGAGCTGTTTTTT. Translated: CASSRGTSNYGELFF.

V and J are TRBV18 and TRBJ2-7, with 9 bases matching TRBD1. The CDR3 runs 15 residues. The ends lost 8 bases at V and 5 bases at J; junction bases unmatched: 13. CDR1 KGHSH and CDR2 LQKENI come from the germline V gene. The CDR3: CASATKRTGANEQYF. The CDR3 coding sequence is TGTGCCAGCGCCACCAAAAGGACAGGGGCGAACGAGCAGTACTTC.

This clonotype has a count of ten or more. The chain combines TRBV12-3 or TRBV12-4 with TRBJ1-1; 7 positions agree with TRBD1. The CDR3 sequence is 14 residues long. The V and J ends lost 5 bases and 5 bases, in that order; junction bases with no gene match: 8. The CDR3 DNA follows: TGTGCCAGCAGTATGCCGGGACAGTGGACTGAAGCTTTCTTT. This sequence encodes CASSMPGQWTEAFF.

This clonotype has only a few counts. This chain connects TRBV20-1 to TRBJ2-7; D may be TRBD2 (6 bases). The CDR3 is 14 residues long. V shed 0 bases and J shed 2 bases, with 11 bases lying between them. Germline V gene sequence: CDR1 DFQATT, CDR2 SNEGSKA (reference sequence). This CDR3 is CSARDGSGPYEQYF. Written as DNA, the CDR3 is TGCAGTGCTAGAGATGGTAGCGGACCCTACGAGCAGTACTTC.

This clonotype was detected only a few times. This chain uses TRBV29-1 with TRBJ2-5, with 10 nucleotides matching TRBD2. The V gene's germline CDR1 is SQVTM and CDR2 ANQGSEA. The trim removed 5 bases at V and 0 bases at J, leaving 6 bases unmatched. The CDR3 covers 15 residues. CDR3 nucleotides: TGCAGCGTTTCCCCCGGGACTAGCGACCAAGAGACCCAGTACTTC. Amino acids: CSVSPGTSDQETQYF.

In this sample, this clonotype turned up a few times. V is TRBV4-2 and J is TRBJ2-2; 11 bases map to TRBD2. The V gene end was trimmed by 5 bases and the J gene end by 5 bases; junction bases not matched to a gene: 16. Per the germline V gene, CDR1 is LGHNA and CDR2 is YNFKEQ. The length of the CDR3 is 19 residues. CDR3 coding DNA: TGTGCCAGCAGCAGTCGGGGCGATAGCGGGAGGGTGGCAACCGGGGAGCTGTTTTTT. This gives the protein CASSSRGDSGRVATGELFF.

This clonotype was observed a few times. The rearrangement uses TRBV20-1 and TRBJ2-3; 9 positions agree with TRBD1. Germline CDR1 is DFQATT and CDR2 is SNEGSKA (reference sequence). The CDR3 extends over 14 amino acids. J gave up 0 bases and V 6 bases, and 4 bases lay outside the gene matches. The CDR3 region is CSAWTGASTDTQYF. As DNA, the CDR3 is TGCAGTGCATGGACAGGGGCTAGCACAGATACGCAGTATTTT.

A few counts support this clonotype. This rearrangement joins TRBV5-1 to TRBJ2-7, with 8 nucleotides matching TRBD1. This CDR3 is built from 14 residues. Germline-derived CDR1 and CDR2 are SGHRS and YFSETQ. V lost 4 bases, J lost 3 bases, and 6 bases stayed unmatched. The CDR3 coding sequence is TGCGCCAGCAGCGTTTCAGGGGGCGACTACGAGCAGTACTTC. Translating gives CASSVSGGDYEQYF.

This clonotype was seen a few times. The DNA of the CDR3 is TGCAGTGCTAGAGAGACTACATACCAAGAGACCCAGTACTTC. Amino acid sequence: CSARETTYQETQYF. The chain couples TRBV20-1 to TRBJ2-5; tentative D call: TRBD2 (5 bases). The CDR3 extends over 14 amino acids. In germline, CDR1 is DFQATT, CDR2 SNEGSKA (reference sequence). Trimming cost V 0 bases and J 0 bases, with 8 bases left between them.

V is TRBV30 and J is TRBJ2-1; 10 bases align to TRBD2. The CDR3 spans 14 residues. CDR1 and CDR2 from the germline V gene are GTSNPN and SVGIG (reference sequence). Germline trimming cut 4 bases from V and 9 bases from J; bases unmatched to any gene: 9. The CDR3 loop reads CAWTLLAGAAEQFF. In DNA form, the CDR3 reads TGTGCCTGGACCCTCCTAGCGGGGGCCGCTGAGCAGTTCTTC.

This clonotype occurred many times. V usage is TRBV5-6 and J usage is TRBJ1-1, with no clear D. The CDR3 sequence is 12 residues long. V gave up 1 base and J gave up 8 bases, with 9 bases separating them. Germline CDR1 and CDR2: SGHDT and YYEEEE. The CDR3: CASSLPPHEAFF. Written as DNA, the CDR3 is TGTGCCAGCAGCTTGCCTCCACACGAAGCTTTCTTT. The full variable domain, rest sourced from reference TRBV5-6 and TRBJ1-1, is DAGVTQSPTHLIKTRGQQVTLRCSPKSGHDTVSWYQQALGQGPQFIFQYYEEEERQRGNFPDRFSGHQFPNYSSELNVNALLLGDSALYLCASSLPPHEAFFGQGTRLTVV.

This clonotype has a handful of counts. The chain carries TRBV5-6 and TRBJ2-1, with 10 bases lining up with TRBD2. Trimming at V came to 3 bases and at J to 10 bases, leaving 10 bases not matched to a gene. CDR1 is SGHDT and CDR2 is YYEEEE in the germline V gene. CDR3 size: 15 residues. The CDR3, as DNA: TGTGCCAGCAGCTGGGGCCTAGCGGGAGTTGACGAGCAGTTCTTC. It codes for CASSWGLAGVDEQFF.

In its sample, this clonotype was seen many times. CDR3 loop: CASSLGRQETQYF. The CDR3 bases are TGTGCCAGCAGTTTAGGGCGGCAAGAGACCCAGTACTTC. The rearrangement joins TRBV12-3 or TRBV12-4 to TRBJ2-5; D uncertain. Trimming removed 1 base from V and 2 bases from J, with 5 bases in between. CDR3 length equals 13 residues.

The chain is built from TRBV7-6 and TRBJ2-7, with a possible D match to TRBD2 (6 bases). V lost 1 base to trimming and J lost 1 base, with 11 bases between them. This CDR3 contains 15 residues. Germline loops: CDR1 SGHVS, CDR2 FNYEAQ. The DNA of the CDR3 is TGTGCCAGCAGCTTAGTTGCGGGAACTTCCTACGAGCAGTACTTC. Amino acids: CASSLVAGTSYEQYF. Drawing the rest from reference TRBV7-6 and TRBJ2-7, the complete variable domain is GAGVSQSPRYKVTKRGQDVALRCDPISGHVSLYWYRQALGQGPEFLTYFNYEAQQDKSGLPNDRFSAERPEGSISTLTIQRTEQRDSAMYRCASSLVAGTSYEQYFGPGTRLTVT.

At least ten counts were recorded for this clonotype. The chain is built from TRBV4-1 and TRBJ1-1; tentatively, D is TRBD1 (5 bases). The CDR3 length is 14 residues. Trimming removed 0 bases from V and 8 bases from J, with 13 bases in between. Germline V lookup: CDR1 MGHRA, CDR2 YSYEKL. The CDR3, as DNA: TGCGCCAGCAGCCAAGATCTGGGGACGGCGGAAGCTTTCTTT. Amino acid sequence: CASSQDLGTAEAFF.

At least ten counts were recorded for this clonotype. The chain employs TRBV20-1 and TRBJ2-3, with TRBD2 matching over 14 bases. Trimming removed 0 bases from V and 0 bases from J; junction bases left unmatched: 5. Germline V gene lookup returns CDR1 DFQATT and CDR2 SNEGSKA (reference sequence). The CDR3 sequence is 18 residues long. The CDR3 sequence is CSARDWTSGRTSTDTQYF. CDR3 DNA: TGCAGTGCTAGAGATTGGACTAGCGGGAGGACTAGCACAGATACGCAGTATTTT.

A few counts support this clonotype. This chain uses TRBV5-1 with TRBJ2-7, with 7 bases aligning to TRBD1. The V gene's germline CDR1 is SGHRS and CDR2 YFSETQ. The CDR3 consists of 15 residues. Trimming at V came to 4 bases and at J to 5 bases, leaving 12 bases not matched to a gene. The CDR3 protein is CASSGRRTGSNEQYF. The CDR3 DNA is TGCGCCAGCAGCGGTAGGAGGACAGGCAGTAACGAGCAGTACTTC.

The chain joins TRBV29-1 to TRBJ2-3; 7 positions agree with TRBD1. Germline CDR1 is SQVTM and CDR2 is ANQGSEA. CDR3 size: 13 residues. Losses at the gene ends were 3 bases for V and 5 bases for J; bases not matched to a gene: 5. The CDR3 loop is CSVEVQGLDTQYF. The CDR3 DNA reads TGCAGCGTTGAGGTACAGGGGTTAGATACGCAGTATTTT.

There are many counts of this clonotype. This chain connects TRBV7-8 to TRBJ2-3; 10 positions match TRBD2. CDR1 is SGHVS and CDR2 is FQNEAQ in the germline V gene. Germline trimming cut 5 bases from V and 1 base from J; bases unmatched to any gene: 6. The length of the CDR3 is 16 residues. The CDR3, as DNA: TGTGCCAGCAGCCCACCCGGGACTAGCGGCACAGATACGCAGTATTTT. Encoded protein: CASSPPGTSGTDTQYF. Combining the CDR3 with reference TRBV7-8 and TRBJ2-3 gives the whole variable domain GAGVSQSPRYKVAKRGQDVALRCDPISGHVSLFWYQQALGQGPEFLTYFQNEAQLDKSGLPSDRFFAERPEGSVSTLKIQRTQQEDSAVYLCASSPPGTSGTDTQYFGPGTRLTVL.